A selection of T cell receptor beta chains follows, all from one sample in a study of lymphopenia after photon versus proton radiotherapy. Repertoires were generated with immunoSEQ multiplex PCR, while TCRdb's copy carries only in-frame clones and drops some. This sample yields about 45,000 clones, of which 85% are seen a single time; approximately 2.1% belongs to the top ten. The specimen was peripheral blood, collected from a patient treated with photon-based radiotherapy. The source of these receptors is a man aged 35 to 55 with gastric cancer. Both conserved end residues are part of each CDR3. Fields, in order: D gene, J gene, V gene, clone size, CDR3 protein, CDR3 DNA. A D gene is named only where the DNA matches it firmly. Where a row states a size, it is once, few, many or the class of an expanded clone; other rows omit it.

D gene: .
J gene: TRBJ1-1
V gene: TRBV7-2
clone size: .
CDR3 protein: CASSLTQPAEAFF
CDR3 DNA: TGTGCCAGCAGCTTAACCCAGCCAGCTGAAGCTTTCTTT

D gene: .
J gene: TRBJ1-6
V gene: TRBV28
clone size: .
CDR3 protein: CASREQAMGSPLHF
CDR3 DNA: TGTGCCAGCAGAGAACAGGCAATGGGGTCACCCCTCCACTTT

D gene: .
J gene: TRBJ1-6
V gene: TRBV5-1
clone size: .
CDR3 protein: CASSLDQGSNNSPLHF
CDR3 DNA: TGCGCCAGCAGCTTGGATCAGGGGTCGAATAATTCACCCCTCCACTTT

D gene: .
J gene: TRBJ2-5
V gene: TRBV5-6
clone size: .
CDR3 protein: CASSPPLLALRSISETQYF
CDR3 DNA: TGTGCCAGCAGCCCACCATTACTAGCTTTGAGGTCTATTTCCGAGACCCAGTACTTC

D gene: .
J gene: TRBJ1-2
V gene: TRBV10-3
clone size: .
CDR3 protein: CAISESGGGSGAAGYTF
CDR3 DNA: TGTGCCATCAGTGAGTCAGGTGGGGGATCGGGGGCAGCTGGCTACACCTTC

D gene: .
J gene: TRBJ1-6
V gene: TRBV10-3
clone size: .
CDR3 protein: CAISEGGGPNSPLHF
CDR3 DNA: TGTGCCATCAGTGAGGGGGGGGGCCCCAATTCACCCCTCCACTTT

D gene: TRBD2
J gene: TRBJ2-1
V gene: TRBV5-1
clone size: few
CDR3 protein: CASSPGGGFSYNEQFF
CDR3 DNA: TGCGCCAGCAGCCCGGGCGGGGGGTTTTCCTACAATGAGCAGTTCTTC

D gene: TRBD1
J gene: TRBJ1-6
V gene: TRBV5-6
clone size: .
CDR3 protein: CASSLGGQGRSPLHF
CDR3 DNA: TGTGCCAGCAGCTTGGGTGGACAGGGGCGATCACCCCTCCACTTT

D gene: .
J gene: TRBJ2-7
V gene: TRBV5-1
clone size: .
CDR3 protein: CASSLGEEQYF
CDR3 DNA: TGCGCCAGCAGCTTGGGGGAGGAGCAGTACTTC

D gene: .
J gene: TRBJ1-2
V gene: TRBV5-4
clone size: .
CDR3 protein: CASTPEASSYGYTF
CDR3 DNA: TGTGCTAGCACCCCGGAGGCAAGCAGCTATGGCTACACCTTC

D gene: .
J gene: TRBJ1-4
V gene: TRBV4-2
clone size: .
CDR3 protein: CASSPEIGEKLFF
CDR3 DNA: TGTGCCAGCAGCCCCGAGATAGGGGAAAAACTGTTTTTT

D gene: .
J gene: TRBJ1-6
V gene: TRBV15
clone size: .
CDR3 protein: CATSLGLTDSPLHF
CDR3 DNA: TGTGCCACCAGCTTGGGACTGACTGATTCACCCCTCCACTTT

D gene: .
J gene: TRBJ2-7
V gene: TRBV7-9
clone size: .
CDR3 protein: CASSLGNRDEQYF
CDR3 DNA: TGTGCCAGCAGCTTAGGGAACAGGGACGAGCAGTACTTC

D gene: .
J gene: TRBJ1-3
V gene: TRBV30
clone size: .
CDR3 protein: CAWNPVGGNTIYF
CDR3 DNA: TGTGCCTGGAACCCCGTGGGCGGAAACACCATATATTTT

D gene: TRBD1
J gene: TRBJ2-5
V gene: TRBV7-8
clone size: once
CDR3 protein: CASSLAGGLETQYF
CDR3 DNA: TGTGCCAGCAGCTTAGCAGGGGGCCTTGAGACCCAGTACTTC

D gene: .
J gene: TRBJ1-2
V gene: TRBV25-1
clone size: .
CDR3 protein: CASRSQGMNYGYTF
CDR3 DNA: TGTGCCAGCAGGTCCCAGGGGATGAACTATGGCTACACCTTC

D gene: TRBD1
J gene: TRBJ2-5
V gene: TRBV27
clone size: .
CDR3 protein: CASSARQGRIKETQYF
CDR3 DNA: TGTGCCAGCAGTGCCCGACAGGGGAGGATCAAAGAGACCCAGTACTTC